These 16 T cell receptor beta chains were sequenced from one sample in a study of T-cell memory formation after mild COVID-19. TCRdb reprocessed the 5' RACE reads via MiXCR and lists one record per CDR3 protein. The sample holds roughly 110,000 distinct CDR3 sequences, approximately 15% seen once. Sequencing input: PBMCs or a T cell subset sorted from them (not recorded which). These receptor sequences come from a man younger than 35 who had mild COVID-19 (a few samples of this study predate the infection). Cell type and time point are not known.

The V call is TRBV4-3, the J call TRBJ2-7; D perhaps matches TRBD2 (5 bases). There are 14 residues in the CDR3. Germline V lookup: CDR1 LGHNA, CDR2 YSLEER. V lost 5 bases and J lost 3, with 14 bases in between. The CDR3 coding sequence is TGCGCCAGCAGCGCTTTCACGGGGAACTACGAGCAGTACTTC. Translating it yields CASSAFTGNYEQYF.

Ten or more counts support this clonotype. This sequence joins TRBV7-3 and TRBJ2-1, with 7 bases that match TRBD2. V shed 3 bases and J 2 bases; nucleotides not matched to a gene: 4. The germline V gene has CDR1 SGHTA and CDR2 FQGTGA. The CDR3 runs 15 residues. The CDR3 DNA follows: TGTGCCAGCAGCTTTTCAAGCGGGGCCTACAATGAGCAGTTCTTC. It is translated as CASSFSSGAYNEQFF.

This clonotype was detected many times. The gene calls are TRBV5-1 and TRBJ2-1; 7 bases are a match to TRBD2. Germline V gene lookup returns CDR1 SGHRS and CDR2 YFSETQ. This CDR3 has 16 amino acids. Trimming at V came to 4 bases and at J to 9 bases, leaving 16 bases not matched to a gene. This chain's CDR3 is CASSHTGGLIIFEQFF. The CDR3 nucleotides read TGCGCCAGCAGCCACACGGGGGGTTTGATCATTTTTGAGCAGTTCTTC.

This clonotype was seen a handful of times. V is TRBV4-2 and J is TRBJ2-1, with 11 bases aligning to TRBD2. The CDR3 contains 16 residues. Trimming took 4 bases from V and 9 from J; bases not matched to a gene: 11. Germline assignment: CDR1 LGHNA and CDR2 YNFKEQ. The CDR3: CASSPLLAGAGGEQFF. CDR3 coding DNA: TGTGCCAGCAGCCCCTTACTAGCGGGGGCAGGCGGTGAGCAGTTCTTC.

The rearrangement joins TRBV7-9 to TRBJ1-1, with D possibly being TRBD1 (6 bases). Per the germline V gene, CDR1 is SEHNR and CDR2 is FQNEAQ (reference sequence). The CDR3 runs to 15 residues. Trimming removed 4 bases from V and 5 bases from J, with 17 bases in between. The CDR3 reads CASSSIQGGETEAFF. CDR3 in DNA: TGTGCCAGCAGCTCTATACAGGGAGGGGAAACTGAAGCTTTCTTT.

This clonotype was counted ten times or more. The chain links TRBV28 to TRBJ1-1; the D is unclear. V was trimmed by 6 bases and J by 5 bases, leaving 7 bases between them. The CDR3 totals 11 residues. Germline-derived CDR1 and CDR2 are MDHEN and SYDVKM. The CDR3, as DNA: TGTGCCAGCAGGGAGGGTACTGAAGCTTTCTTT. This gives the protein CASREGTEAFF.

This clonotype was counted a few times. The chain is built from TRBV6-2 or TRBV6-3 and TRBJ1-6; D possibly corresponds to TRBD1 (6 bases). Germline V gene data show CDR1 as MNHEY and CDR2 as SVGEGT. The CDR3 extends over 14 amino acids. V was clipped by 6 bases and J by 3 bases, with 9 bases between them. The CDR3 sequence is CASRDRFYNSPLHF. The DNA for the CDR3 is TGTGCCAGCAGAGACAGGTTCTATAATTCACCCCTCCACTTT.

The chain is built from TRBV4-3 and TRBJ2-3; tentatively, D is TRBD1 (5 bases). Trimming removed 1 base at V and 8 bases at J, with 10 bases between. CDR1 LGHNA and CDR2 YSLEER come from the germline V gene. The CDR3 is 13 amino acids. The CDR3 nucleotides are TGCGCCAGCAGCCAAGCTCAGGGTGGTACGCAGTATTTT. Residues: CASSQAQGGTQYF.

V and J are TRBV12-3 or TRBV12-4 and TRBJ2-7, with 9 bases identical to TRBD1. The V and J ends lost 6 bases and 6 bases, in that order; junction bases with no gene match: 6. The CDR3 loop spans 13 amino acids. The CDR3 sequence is CASRGTGYGEQYF. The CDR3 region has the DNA TGTGCCAGCAGGGGGACAGGGTATGGCGAGCAGTACTTC.

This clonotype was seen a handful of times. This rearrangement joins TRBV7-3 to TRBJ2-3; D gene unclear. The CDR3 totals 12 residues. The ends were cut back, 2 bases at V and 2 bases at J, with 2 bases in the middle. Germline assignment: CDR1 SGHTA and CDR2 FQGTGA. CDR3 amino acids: CASSLDTDTQYF. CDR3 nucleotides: TGTGCCAGCAGCTTAGACACAGATACGCAGTATTTT.

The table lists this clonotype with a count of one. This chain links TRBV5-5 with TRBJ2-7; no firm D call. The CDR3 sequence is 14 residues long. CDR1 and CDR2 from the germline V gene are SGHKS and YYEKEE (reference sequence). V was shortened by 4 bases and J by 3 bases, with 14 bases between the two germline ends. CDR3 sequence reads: CASSLDPLLYEQYF. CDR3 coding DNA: TGTGCCAGCAGCCTAGACCCTCTCCTCTACGAGCAGTACTTC.

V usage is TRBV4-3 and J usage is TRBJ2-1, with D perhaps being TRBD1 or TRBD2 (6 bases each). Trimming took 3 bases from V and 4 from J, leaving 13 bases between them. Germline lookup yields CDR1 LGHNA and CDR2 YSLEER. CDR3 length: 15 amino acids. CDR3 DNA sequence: TGCGCCAGCAGCCACGAGGGGGGCCGATACAATGAGCAGTTCTTC. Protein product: CASSHEGGRYNEQFF.

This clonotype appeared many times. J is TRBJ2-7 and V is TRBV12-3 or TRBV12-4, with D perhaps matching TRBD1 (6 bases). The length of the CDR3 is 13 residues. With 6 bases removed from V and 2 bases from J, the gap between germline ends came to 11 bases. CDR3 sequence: CASSLQGAYEQYF. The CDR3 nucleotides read TGTGCCAGCAGCCTACAGGGTGCCTACGAGCAGTACTTC.

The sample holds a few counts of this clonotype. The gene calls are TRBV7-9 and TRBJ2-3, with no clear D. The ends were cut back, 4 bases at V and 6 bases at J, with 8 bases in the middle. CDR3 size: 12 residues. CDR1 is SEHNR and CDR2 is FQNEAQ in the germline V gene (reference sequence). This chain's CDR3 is CASSYERDTQYF. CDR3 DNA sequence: TGTGCCAGCAGCTACGAGAGGGATACGCAGTATTTT.

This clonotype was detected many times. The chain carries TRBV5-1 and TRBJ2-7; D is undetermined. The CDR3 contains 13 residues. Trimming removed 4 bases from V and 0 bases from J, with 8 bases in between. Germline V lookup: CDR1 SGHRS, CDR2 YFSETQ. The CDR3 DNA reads TGCGCCAGCAGCCCAGAGAACTCCTACGAGCAGTACTTC. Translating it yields CASSPENSYEQYF. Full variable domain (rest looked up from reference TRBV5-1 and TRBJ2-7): KAGVTQTPRYLIKTRGQQVTLSCSPISGHRSVSWYQQTPGQGLQFLFEYFSETQRNKGNFPGRFSGRQFSNSRSEMNVSTLELGDSALYLCASSPENSYEQYFGPGTRLTVT.

The CDR3 loop reads CASSPRTANNEQFF. The CDR3 DNA sequence: TGTGCCAGCAGCCCACGGACAGCTAACAATGAGCAGTTCTTC. V usage is TRBV7-8 and J usage is TRBJ2-1, with D tentatively TRBD1 (6 bases). CDR3 length: 14 amino acids. Germline values: CDR1 SGHVS, CDR2 FQNEAQ. V was shortened by 5 bases and J by 5 bases, with 13 bases between the two germline ends.